These 21 T cell receptor beta chains share one sample of origin, sequenced in a study of blood T cell repertoires in COVID-19. TCRdb keeps only in-frame clones here, not all; method: immunoSEQ multiplex PCR. The top ten hold 1% to 1.3% of the sample, which has 290,000 or so clones, 75% to 95% seen once. The sample was PBMCs or T cells enriched from blood (not recorded which). The receptors here all came from a woman between 25 and 40 years old who had recovered from COVID-19.

J is TRBJ2-1 and V is TRBV25-1; 12 bases fit TRBD2. Losses at the gene ends were 0 bases for V and 4 bases for J; bases not matched to a gene: 4. The germline V gene has CDR1 MGHDK and CDR2 SYGVNS. The CDR3 contains 17 residues. In DNA, the CDR3 is TGTGCCAGCAGTGAATATCGTCTAGCGGGAGGGTACAATGAGCAGTTCTTC. Translated: CASSEYRLAGGYNEQFF.

The J gene is TRBJ1-4, the V gene TRBV2; 7 nucleotides align to TRBD1. V shed 6 bases and J 0 bases; nucleotides not matched to a gene: 4. The CDR3 totals 15 residues. Germline V gene data show CDR1 as SNHLY and CDR2 as FYNNEI. CDR3 sequence: CASRGTASTNEKLFF. The CDR3 DNA reads as TGTGCCAGCAGGGGGACAGCCTCAACTAATGAAAAACTGTTTTTT.

This chain connects TRBV7-2 to TRBJ2-1, with D tentatively TRBD2 (6 bases). Germline values: CDR1 SGHTA, CDR2 FQGNSA. V shed 7 bases and J shed 2 bases, with 12 bases lying between them. CDR3 length: 14 residues. CDR3 in amino acids: CASKIGTAYNEQFF. In DNA form, the CDR3 reads TGTGCCAGCAAAATCGGGACTGCCTACAATGAGCAGTTCTTC.

This chain joins TRBV28 and TRBJ2-3, with TRBD1 identical over 9 bases. This CDR3 region has 18 residues. The germline CDR1 and CDR2 sequences are MDHEN and SYDVKM. V shed 3 bases and J 0 bases; nucleotides not matched to a gene: 10. CDR3 region: CASSFVVSDRGSTDTQYF. The CDR3 DNA is TGTGCCAGCAGTTTTGTGGTTTCCGACAGGGGGAGCACAGATACGCAGTATTTT.

The chain carries TRBV18 and TRBJ1-4; D uncertain. The CDR3 totals 17 residues. The germline V gene has CDR1 KGHSH and CDR2 LQKENI. The V and J ends lost 3 bases and 0 bases respectively, with 14 bases between them. Here the CDR3 reads CASSPPGRAATNEKLFF. CDR3 DNA: TGTGCCAGCTCACCCCCGGGGAGGGCCGCAACTAATGAAAAACTGTTTTTT.

The chain links TRBV19 to TRBJ1-1; D perhaps matches TRBD1 (5 bases). The CDR3 totals 15 residues. V shed 3 bases and J shed 1 base, with 12 bases lying between them. Germline V CDR1 and CDR2: LNHDA, SQIVND (reference sequence). The chain's CDR3 is CASSITGEGNTEAFF. The CDR3 DNA follows: TGTGCCAGTAGTATTACAGGTGAAGGGAACACTGAAGCTTTCTTT.

This chain uses TRBV20-1 with TRBJ2-7, with D possibly being TRBD1 (6 bases). CDR3 length: 14 residues. CDR1 DFQATT and CDR2 SNEGSKA come from the germline V gene (reference sequence). V was trimmed by 3 bases and J by 3 bases, leaving 15 bases between them. CDR3 residues: CSASTGTQNYEQYF. CDR3 sequence (DNA): TGCAGTGCTAGTACCGGGACACAGAACTACGAGCAGTACTTC.

V gene TRBV24-1 combines with J gene TRBJ2-3, with 16 bases aligning to TRBD2. The CDR3 runs to 17 residues. The germline V gene has CDR1 KGHDR and CDR2 SFDVKD. V was clipped by 2 bases and J by 4 bases; unmatched bases: 2. The CDR3 coding sequence is TGTGCCACCAGTGATTCCGGGACTAGCGGGAGGGCAGATACGCAGTATTTT. Its translation: CATSDSGTSGRADTQYF.

The rearrangement joins TRBV28 to TRBJ1-1; D ambiguous. Germline V gene lookup returns CDR1 MDHEN and CDR2 SYDVKM. Deletions cut 8 bases from V and 1 base from J, with 11 bases between. The CDR3 is 13 amino acids. CDR3 DNA: TGTGCCAGCCGGGAAAGCGCGAACACTGAAGCTTTCTTT. Amino acids: CASRESANTEAFF.

In DNA, the CDR3 is TGTGCCAGCAGCTTAGGAAACGGCCCGAGGAAACTGTTTTTT. This gives the protein CASSLGNGPRKLFF. The J gene is TRBJ1-4, the V gene TRBV7-2; D unclear. The CDR3 extends over 14 amino acids. The V gene's germline CDR1 is SGHTA and CDR2 FQGNSA. Trimming stripped 1 base from V and 11 bases from J, with 14 bases between.

This clone has more than one count but fewer than ten. The chain joins TRBV19 to TRBJ1-5, with D possibly being TRBD1 (5 bases). Trimming cost V 3 bases and J 0 bases, with 9 bases left between them. Germline CDR1 LNHDA, CDR2 SQIVND (reference sequence). The CDR3 has 15 amino acids. The CDR3 here is CASSMGLISNQPQHF. The CDR3, as DNA: TGTGCCAGTAGTATGGGGCTGATTAGCAATCAGCCCCAGCATTTT.

The chain couples TRBV12-3 or TRBV12-4 to TRBJ1-2; D gene uncertain. This CDR3 is 13 amino acids long. The V and J ends lost 2 bases and 3 bases respectively, with 7 bases between them. In DNA form, the CDR3 reads TGTGCCAGCAGTTTACAGGTTGACTATGGCTACACCTTC. Protein: CASSLQVDYGYTF.

V and J are TRBV5-1 and TRBJ1-1, with D perhaps TRBD1 (6 bases). Trimming removed 0 bases at V and 4 bases at J, with 7 bases between. From germline, CDR1 is SGHRS and CDR2 YFSETQ. The CDR3 sequence is 13 residues long. This chain's CDR3 is CASSLVQGTEAFF. DNA of the CDR3: TGCGCCAGCAGCTTGGTACAGGGCACTGAAGCTTTCTTT.

This clone showed up just a few times. The chain carries TRBV5-1 and TRBJ2-3; 7 bases match TRBD2. The length of the CDR3 is 18 residues. The V gene end was trimmed by 4 bases and the J gene end by 2 bases; junction bases not matched to a gene: 16. Germline V lookup: CDR1 SGHRS, CDR2 YFSETQ. The CDR3, as DNA: TGCGCCAGCAGCCCTACCGTCTCTAGCGGAGCCCTCACAGATACGCAGTATTTT. This codes for CASSPTVSSGALTDTQYF.

This clone was counted only a few times. The chain recombines TRBV10-1 with TRBJ2-7; D ambiguous. CDR1 and CDR2 (germline): WNHNN, SYGVQD (reference sequence). There are 15 residues in the CDR3. Trimming pared 7 bases from V and 3 bases from J, leaving 19 bases between. In nucleotides, the CDR3 is TGCGCCAGCATACTCGGGTTTCCGGGTATCTACGAGCAGTACTTC. Its translation is CASILGFPGIYEQYF.

The chain couples TRBV12-3 or TRBV12-4 to TRBJ1-2; possibly TRBD1 for D (6 bases). Trimming removed 4 bases from V and 8 bases from J, with 11 bases in between. This CDR3 has 12 amino acids. The chain's CDR3 is CASSSTGYGYTF. In nucleotides, the CDR3 is TGTGCCAGCAGTTCAACAGGGTACGGCTACACCTTC.

The chain combines TRBV5-4 with TRBJ1-3; 7 bases match TRBD1. V shed 0 bases, J shed 0 bases, and the junction held 6 bases outside the gene matches. This CDR3 is 17 amino acids long. CDR1 and CDR2 from the germline V gene are SGHNT and YYREEE (reference sequence). The CDR3, as DNA: TGTGCCAGCAGCTTGGGGGGACAGTGGAGCTCTGGAAACACCATATATTTT. Translating gives CASSLGGQWSSGNTIYF.

The rearrangement uses TRBV28 and TRBJ2-7; 7 positions agree with TRBD1. Germline values: CDR1 MDHEN, CDR2 SYDVKM. This CDR3 comprises 14 residues. J was trimmed by 5 bases and V by 3 bases; bases with no gene match: 7. CDR3 sequence: CASSFLDREHEQYF. CDR3 bases: TGTGCCAGCAGTTTCCTCGACAGGGAACACGAGCAGTACTTC. Filled out from reference TRBV28 and TRBJ2-7, the complete variable domain reads DVKVTQSSRYLVKRTGEKVFLECVQDMDHENMFWYRQDPGLGLRLIYFSYDVKMKEKGDIPEGYSVSREKKERFSLILESASTNQTSMYLCASSFLDREHEQYFGPGTRLTVT.

This clone was seen only once. The chain is built from TRBV18 and TRBJ1-3, with 8 bases lining up with TRBD1. The CDR3 runs 17 residues. V shed 2 bases and J 1 base; nucleotides not matched to a gene: 7. From germline, CDR1 is KGHSH and CDR2 LQKENI. For the CDR3, the DNA is TGTGCCAGCTCACCAGGAGGGACAGGTCTTTCTGGAAACACCATATATTTT. Translating gives CASSPGGTGLSGNTIYF.

As concerns this clone: Within the sample, other DNA sequences also encode this same CDR3. The V gene is TRBV29-1, the J gene TRBJ1-1; 9 bases line up with TRBD1. J was trimmed by 4 bases and V by 5 bases; bases with no gene match: 2. There are 12 residues in the CDR3. Germline V lookup: CDR1 SQVTM, CDR2 ANQGSEA. The DNA of the CDR3 is TGCAGCGTTCGACAGGGGGGCACTGAAGCTTTCTTT. Protein sequence: CSVRQGGTEAFF.

The rearrangement uses TRBV9 and TRBJ2-3; tentative D call: TRBD1 (5 bases). Germline V lookup: CDR1 SGDLS, CDR2 YYNGEE. This CDR3 region has 12 residues. V was clipped by 3 bases and J by 6 bases, with 8 bases between them. The CDR3 DNA sequence: TGTGCCAGCAGCGCGTCAGGGGATACGCAGTATTTT. This gives the protein CASSASGDTQYF.